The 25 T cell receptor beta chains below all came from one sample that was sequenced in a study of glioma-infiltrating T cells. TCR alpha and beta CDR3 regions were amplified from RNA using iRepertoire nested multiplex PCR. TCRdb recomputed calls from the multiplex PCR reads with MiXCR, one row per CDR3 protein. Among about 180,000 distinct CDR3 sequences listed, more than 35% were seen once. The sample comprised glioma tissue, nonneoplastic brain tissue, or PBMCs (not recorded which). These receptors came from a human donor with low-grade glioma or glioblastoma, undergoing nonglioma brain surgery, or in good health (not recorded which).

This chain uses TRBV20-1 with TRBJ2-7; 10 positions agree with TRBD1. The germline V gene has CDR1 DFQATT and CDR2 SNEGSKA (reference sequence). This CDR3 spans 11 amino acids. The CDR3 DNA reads TGCGGCGTTGGGACAGGGGTCGAGCAGTACTTC. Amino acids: CGVGTGVEQYF.

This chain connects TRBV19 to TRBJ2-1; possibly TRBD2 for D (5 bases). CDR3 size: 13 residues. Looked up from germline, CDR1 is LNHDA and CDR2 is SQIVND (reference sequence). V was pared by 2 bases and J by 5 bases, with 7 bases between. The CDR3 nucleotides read TGTGCCAGTAGTATACTAGCTCACAATGAGCAGTTCTTC. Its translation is CASSILAHNEQFF.

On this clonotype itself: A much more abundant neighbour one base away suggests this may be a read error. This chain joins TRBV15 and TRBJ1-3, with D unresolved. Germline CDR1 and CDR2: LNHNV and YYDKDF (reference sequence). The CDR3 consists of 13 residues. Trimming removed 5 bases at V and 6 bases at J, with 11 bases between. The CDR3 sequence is CATSPGYINTIYF. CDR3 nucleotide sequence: TGTGCCACCAGCCCGGGATATATAAACACCATATATTTT. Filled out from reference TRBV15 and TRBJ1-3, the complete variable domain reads DAMVIQNPRYQVTQFGKPVTLSCSQTLNHNVMYWYQQKSSQAPKLLFHYYDKDFNNEADTPDNFQSRRPNTSFCFLDIRSPGLGDTAMYLCATSPGYINTIYFGEGSWLTVV.

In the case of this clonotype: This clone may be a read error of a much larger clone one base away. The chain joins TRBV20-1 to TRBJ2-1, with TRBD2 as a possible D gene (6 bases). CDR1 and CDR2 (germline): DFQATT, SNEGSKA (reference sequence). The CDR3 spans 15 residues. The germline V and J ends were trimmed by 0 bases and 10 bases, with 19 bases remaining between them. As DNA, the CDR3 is TGCAGTGCTAGAGATGGTGGCGGGGCCCGACACGAGCAGTTCTTC. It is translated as CSARDGGGARHEQFF.

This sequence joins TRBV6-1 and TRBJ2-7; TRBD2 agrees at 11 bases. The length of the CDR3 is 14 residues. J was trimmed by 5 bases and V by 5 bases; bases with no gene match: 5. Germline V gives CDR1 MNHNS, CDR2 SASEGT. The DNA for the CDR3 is TGTGCCAGCAGTCTACTAGCGGGAGTAAACGAGCAGTACTTC. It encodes CASSLLAGVNEQYF.

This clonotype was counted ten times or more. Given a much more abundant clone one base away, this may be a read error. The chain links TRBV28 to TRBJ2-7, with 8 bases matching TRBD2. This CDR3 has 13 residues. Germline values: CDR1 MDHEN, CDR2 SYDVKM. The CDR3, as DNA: TGTACCAGCCATCAAGCGGGAGCTTACGAGCAGTACTTC. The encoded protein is CTSHQAGAYEQYF.

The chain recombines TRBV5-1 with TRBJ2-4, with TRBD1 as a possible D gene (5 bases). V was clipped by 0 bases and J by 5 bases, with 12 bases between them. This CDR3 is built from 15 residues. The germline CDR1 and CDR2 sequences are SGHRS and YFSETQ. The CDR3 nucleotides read TGCGCCAGCAGCTTGGATGTGGGGCTCGAAAACATTCAGTACTTC. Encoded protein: CASSLDVGLENIQYF. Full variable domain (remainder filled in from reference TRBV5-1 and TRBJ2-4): KAGVTQTPRYLIKTRGQQVTLSCSPISGHRSVSWYQQTPGQGLQFLFEYFSETQRNKGNFPGRFSGRQFSNSRSEMNVSTLELGDSALYLCASSLDVGLENIQYFGAGTRLSVL.

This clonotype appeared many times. The CDR3 nucleotides are TGCAGTGCTAGAATGGGCGGAAACACAGATACGCAGTATTTT. Amino acid sequence: CSARMGGNTDTQYF. V gene TRBV20-1 combines with J gene TRBJ2-3; unclear D gene. This CDR3 is built from 14 residues. The germline V and J ends were trimmed by 2 bases and 2 bases, with 11 bases remaining between them. From germline, CDR1 is DFQATT and CDR2 SNEGSKA (reference sequence).

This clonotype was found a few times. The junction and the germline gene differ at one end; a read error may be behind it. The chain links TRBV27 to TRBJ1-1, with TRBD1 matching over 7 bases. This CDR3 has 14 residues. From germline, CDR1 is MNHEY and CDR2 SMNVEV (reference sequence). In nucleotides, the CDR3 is TGCGCCAGCAGGGGGGGGGGGGACACCACTGAAGCTTTCTTT. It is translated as CASRGGGDTTEAFF.

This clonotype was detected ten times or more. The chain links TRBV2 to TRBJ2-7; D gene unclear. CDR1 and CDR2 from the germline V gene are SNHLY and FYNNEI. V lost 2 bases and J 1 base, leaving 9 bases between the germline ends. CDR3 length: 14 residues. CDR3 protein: CASSETVLSYEQYF. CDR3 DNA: TGTGCCAGCAGTGAAACCGTACTGTCCTACGAGCAGTACTTC.

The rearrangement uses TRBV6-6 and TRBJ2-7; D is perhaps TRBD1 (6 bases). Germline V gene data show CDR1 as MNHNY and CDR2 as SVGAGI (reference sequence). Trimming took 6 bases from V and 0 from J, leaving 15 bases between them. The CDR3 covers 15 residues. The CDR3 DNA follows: TGTGCCAGCAGGTCCGGGACAAGAAGCTCCTACGAGCAGTACTTC. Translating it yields CASRSGTRSSYEQYF.

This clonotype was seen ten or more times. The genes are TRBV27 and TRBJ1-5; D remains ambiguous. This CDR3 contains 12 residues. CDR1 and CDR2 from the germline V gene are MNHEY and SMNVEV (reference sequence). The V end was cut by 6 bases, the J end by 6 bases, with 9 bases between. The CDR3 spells CASRRWGQPQHF. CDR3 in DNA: TGTGCCAGCAGGCGGTGGGGTCAGCCCCAGCATTTT.

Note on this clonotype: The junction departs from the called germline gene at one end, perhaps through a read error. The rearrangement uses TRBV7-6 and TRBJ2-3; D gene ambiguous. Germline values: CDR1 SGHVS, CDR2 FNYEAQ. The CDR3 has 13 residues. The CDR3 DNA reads TGTGCCAGCAGGTTAGGTGGTACAGATACGCAGTATTTT. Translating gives CASRLGGTDTQYF.

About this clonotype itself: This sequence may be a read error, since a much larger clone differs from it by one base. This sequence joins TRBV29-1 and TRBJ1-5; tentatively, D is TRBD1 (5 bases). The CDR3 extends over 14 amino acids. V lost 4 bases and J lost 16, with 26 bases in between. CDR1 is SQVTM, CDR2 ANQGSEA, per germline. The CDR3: CSVAKDIDNSRKHF. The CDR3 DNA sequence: TGCAGCGTTGCTAAGGACATAGACAACTCCCGCAAACATTTT.

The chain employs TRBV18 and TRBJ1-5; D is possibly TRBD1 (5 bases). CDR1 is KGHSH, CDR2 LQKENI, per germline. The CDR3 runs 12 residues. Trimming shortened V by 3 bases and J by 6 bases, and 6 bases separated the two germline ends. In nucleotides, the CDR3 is TGTGCCAGCTCACCGGGGGGTCAGCCCCAGCATTTT. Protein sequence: CASSPGGQPQHF.

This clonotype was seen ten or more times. Here the CDR3 DNA reads TGTGCCAGCAGTGCCCTGGACACCGGGGAGCTGTTTTTT. It is translated as CASSALDTGELFF. The V and J genes are TRBV6-1 and TRBJ2-2; unclear D gene. Trimming shortened V by 4 bases and J by 3 bases, and 6 bases separated the two germline ends. The CDR3 spans 13 residues. The germline V gene has CDR1 MNHNS and CDR2 SASEGT.

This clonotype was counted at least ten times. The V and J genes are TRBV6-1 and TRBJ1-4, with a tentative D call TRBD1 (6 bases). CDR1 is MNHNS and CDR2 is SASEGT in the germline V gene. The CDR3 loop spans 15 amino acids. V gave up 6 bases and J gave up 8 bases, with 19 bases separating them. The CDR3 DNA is TGTGCCAGCAGGCATTACGACAGGCTGAGCGAAAAACTGTTTTTT. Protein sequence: CASRHYDRLSEKLFF.

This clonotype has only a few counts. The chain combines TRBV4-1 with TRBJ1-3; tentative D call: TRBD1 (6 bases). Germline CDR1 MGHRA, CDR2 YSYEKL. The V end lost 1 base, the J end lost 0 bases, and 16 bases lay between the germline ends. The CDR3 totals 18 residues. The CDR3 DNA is TGCGCCAGCAGCCAAGGTCTAGGACAGACGATCTCTGGAAACACCATATATTTT. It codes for CASSQGLGQTISGNTIYF.

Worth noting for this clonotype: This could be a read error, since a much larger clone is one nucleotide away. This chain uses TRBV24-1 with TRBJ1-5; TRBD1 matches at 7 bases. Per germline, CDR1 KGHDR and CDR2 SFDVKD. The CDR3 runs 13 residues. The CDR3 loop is CATNDFRGQEQHF. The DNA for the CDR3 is TGTGCCACCAATGATTTCCGTGGACAGGAGCAGCATTTT.

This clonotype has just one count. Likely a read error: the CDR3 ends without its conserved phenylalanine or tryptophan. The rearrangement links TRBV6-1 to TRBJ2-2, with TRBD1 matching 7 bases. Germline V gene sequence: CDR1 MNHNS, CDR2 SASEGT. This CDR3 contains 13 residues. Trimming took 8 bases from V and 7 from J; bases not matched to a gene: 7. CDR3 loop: CASRRGRDGELFS. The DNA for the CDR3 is TGTGCCAGCCGCAGGGGGAGAGACGGGGAGCTGTTTTCT.

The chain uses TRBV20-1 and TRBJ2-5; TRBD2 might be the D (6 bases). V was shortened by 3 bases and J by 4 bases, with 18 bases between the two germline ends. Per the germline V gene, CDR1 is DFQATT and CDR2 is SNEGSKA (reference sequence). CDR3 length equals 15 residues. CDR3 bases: TGCAGTGCTAGCGTTCCGGGACTCCACACAGAGACCCAGTACTTC. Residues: CSASVPGLHTETQYF.

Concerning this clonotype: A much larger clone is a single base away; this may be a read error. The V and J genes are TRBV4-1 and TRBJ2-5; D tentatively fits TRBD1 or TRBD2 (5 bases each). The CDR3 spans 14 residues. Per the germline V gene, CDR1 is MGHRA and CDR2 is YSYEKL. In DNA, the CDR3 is TGCGACAGCAGCCAAGAAGACGAAGGGACCAGGCTCTTTTTC. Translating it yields CDSSQEDEGTRLFF.

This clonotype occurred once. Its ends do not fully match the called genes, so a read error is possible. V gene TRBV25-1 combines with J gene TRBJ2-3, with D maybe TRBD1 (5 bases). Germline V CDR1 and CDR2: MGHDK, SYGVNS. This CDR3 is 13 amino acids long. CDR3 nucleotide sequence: TGTGCCAGCAGTGAATATTTCACAGGTACGAAGTATTTT. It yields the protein CASSEYFTGTKYF.

The CDR3 is CSLGALYGYTF. CDR3 DNA: TGCAGCTTGGGGGCCCTCTATGGCTACACCTTC. The J gene is TRBJ1-2, the V gene TRBV29-1; D possibly corresponds to TRBD1 (6 bases). V dropped 8 bases and J dropped 4 bases, with 11 bases sitting between them. Per germline, CDR1 SQVTM and CDR2 ANQGSEA. The CDR3 contains 11 residues.

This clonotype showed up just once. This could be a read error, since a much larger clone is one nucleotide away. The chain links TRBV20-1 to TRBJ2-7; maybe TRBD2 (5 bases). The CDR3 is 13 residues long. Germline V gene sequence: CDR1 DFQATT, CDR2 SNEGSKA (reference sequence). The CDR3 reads CSARGPHPYEQHF. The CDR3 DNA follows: TGCAGTGCTCGCGGGCCGCACCCCTACGAGCAGCACTTC.